Presented here are 28 T cell receptor beta chains from one specimen sequenced in a study of cytomegalovirus exposure and HLA in healthy donors. The assay was immunoSEQ multiplex PCR, and TCRdb's table has in-frame clones only and misses some. In the table there are roughly 120,000 clones, about 87% of which are singletons. Material for sequencing was PBMCs. These TCRs come from a man aged 18-30 years in good health and CMV-seronegative.

The V call is TRBV12-5, the J call TRBJ1-2, with 8 nucleotides matching TRBD1. CDR3 length: 13 residues. V lost 7 bases, J lost 8 bases, and 9 bases stayed unmatched. Per the germline V gene, CDR1 is LGHNT and CDR2 is FRNRAP. The DNA for the CDR3 is TGTGCTAGTGCCTCCGGACAGGGAGGAGGCTACACCTTC. It codes for CASASGQGGGYTF. Full variable domain (rest looked up from reference TRBV12-5 and TRBJ1-2): DARVTQTPRHKVTEMGQEVTMRCQPILGHNTVFWYRQTMMQGLELLAYFRNRAPLDDSGMPKDRFSAEMPDATLATLKIQPSEPRDSAVYFCASASGQGGGYTFGSGTRLTVV.

The chain uses TRBV2 and TRBJ2-5; D might be TRBD2 (5 bases). The CDR3 covers 13 residues. From germline, CDR1 is SNHLY and CDR2 FYNNEI. V was shortened by 7 bases and J by 3 bases, with 12 bases between the two germline ends. DNA of the CDR3: TGTGCCAGCACCGAACGGGATAAAGAGACCCAGTACTTC. Protein: CASTERDKETQYF.

V and J are TRBV4-1 and TRBJ2-5, with TRBD1 matching 7 bases. This CDR3 has 14 residues. Losses at the gene ends were 3 bases for V and 2 bases for J; bases not matched to a gene: 3. Germline V gene sequence: CDR1 MGHRA, CDR2 YSYEKL. The CDR3 bases are TGCGCCAGCAGCCAGAACAGGGGTCAAGAGACCCAGTACTTC. This sequence encodes CASSQNRGQETQYF.

The rearrangement uses TRBV28 and TRBJ2-1, with TRBD2 as a possible D gene (6 bases). V was shortened by 10 bases and J by 6 bases, with 25 bases between the two germline ends. CDR1 is MDHEN, CDR2 SYDVKM, per germline. The CDR3 is 16 amino acids. CDR3 sequence (DNA): TGTGCCACCACCCCTCCGGCGGGACGCCTTGGCAATGAGCAGTTCTTC. It is translated as CATTPPAGRLGNEQFF.

The chain joins TRBV15 to TRBJ2-1, with TRBD2 as a possible D gene (6 bases). V was clipped by 7 bases and J by 3 bases, with 13 bases between them. Per germline, CDR1 LNHNV and CDR2 YYDKDF (reference sequence). This CDR3 has 14 amino acids. The CDR3, as DNA: TGTGCCACCACCATTGGGGGAGGCTACAATGAGCAGTTCTTC. It translates to CATTIGGGYNEQFF.

The chain has TRBV10-2 and TRBJ1-1; D is unresolved. This CDR3 has 12 residues. Germline V lookup: CDR1 WSHSY, CDR2 SAAADI. V lost 3 bases and J lost 1, with 3 bases in between. CDR3 sequence (DNA): TGCGCCAGCAGTGACAGGAACACTGAAGCTTTCTTT. It is translated as CASSDRNTEAFF.

This chain connects TRBV19 to TRBJ1-3; D is unresolved. CDR1 and CDR2 (germline): LNHDA, SQIVND (reference sequence). The CDR3 is 13 amino acids. The V end lost 3 bases, the J end lost 2 bases, and 5 bases lay between the germline ends. The CDR3 protein is CASSIVTGNTIYF. The CDR3 bases are TGTGCCAGTAGTATTGTTACTGGAAACACCATATATTTT.

The chain combines TRBV30 with TRBJ1-2; a weak D match, TRBD1 (5 bases). V shed 2 bases and J shed 7 bases, with 14 bases lying between them. The CDR3 totals 13 residues. Germline loops: CDR1 GTSNPN, CDR2 SVGIG (reference sequence). The CDR3 is CAWSLAGNSGYTF. The CDR3 coding sequence is TGTGCCTGGAGTCTCGCAGGGAATAGTGGCTACACCTTC.

The gene calls are TRBV27 and TRBJ2-7; D is perhaps TRBD1 (6 bases). Germline V gene data show CDR1 as MNHEY and CDR2 as SMNVEV (reference sequence). The CDR3 totals 15 residues. V lost 6 bases to trimming and J lost 1 base, with 16 bases between them. For the CDR3, the DNA is TGTGCCAGCAGCCTTACAGGGATTGGGTCCTACGAGCAGTACTTC. It specifies CASSLTGIGSYEQYF.

V gene TRBV27 combines with J gene TRBJ2-7, with a weak D call TRBD2 (5 bases). Germline CDR1 and CDR2: MNHEY and SMNVEV (reference sequence). V shed 3 bases and J shed 2 bases, with 8 bases lying between them. There are 13 residues in the CDR3. CDR3 nucleotide sequence: TGTGCCAGCAGTTTCGCGGAGGCCTACGAGCAGTACTTC. Protein product: CASSFAEAYEQYF.

The chain joins TRBV7-8 to TRBJ2-7; the match to TRBD1 covers 7 bases. V was pared by 4 bases and J by 3 bases, with 9 bases of the junction left unmatched. Germline assignment: CDR1 SGHVS and CDR2 FQNEAQ. The CDR3 is 15 amino acids. The CDR3 loop reads CASSSLPGQYYEQYF. The DNA for the CDR3 is TGTGCCAGCAGCTCCCTCCCGGGACAGTACTACGAGCAGTACTTC.

This clone was counted once. The J gene is TRBJ2-3, the V gene TRBV6-5; possible D gene TRBD2, 5 bases. The CDR3 spans 13 residues. Per germline, CDR1 MNHEY and CDR2 SVGAGI. Trimming took off 7 bases at V and 4 bases at J, with 12 bases between the two ends. The CDR3 nucleotides are TGTGCCAGCAAGGAGCGGATGCCAGATACGCAGTATTTT. Its translation is CASKERMPDTQYF.

V and J are TRBV12-5 and TRBJ1-1, with D tentatively TRBD1 (5 bases). The CDR3 has 16 amino acids. Looked up from germline, CDR1 is LGHNT and CDR2 is FRNRAP. The V gene lost 0 bases and the J gene lost 6 bases, with 17 bases spanning the gap. CDR3 sequence: CASGLVQVEWRSEAFF. Here the CDR3 DNA reads TGTGCTAGTGGTTTGGTACAGGTGGAATGGCGTTCTGAAGCTTTCTTT.

The chain couples TRBV28 to TRBJ2-1; 8 bases map to TRBD1. CDR1 is MDHEN and CDR2 is SYDVKM in the germline V gene. J was trimmed by 6 bases and V by 7 bases; bases with no gene match: 11. The CDR3 sequence is 15 residues long. The CDR3 region has the DNA TGTGCCAGCACCAACCGGGACAGGAAGTCCAATGAGCAGTTCTTC. It codes for CASTNRDRKSNEQFF.

This clone was seen a single time. This chain connects TRBV11-2 to TRBJ1-5; D is perhaps TRBD1 (5 bases). V gave up 0 bases and J gave up 3 bases, with 9 bases separating them. CDR3 length: 15 amino acids. Per the germline V gene, CDR1 is SGHAT and CDR2 is FQNNGV. For the CDR3, the DNA is TGTGCCAGCAGCTTAGATCGGGGGGACAATCAGCCCCAGCATTTT. It translates to CASSLDRGDNQPQHF.

This chain joins TRBV7-6 and TRBJ2-1, with TRBD2 matching 9 bases. Germline trimming cut 8 bases from V and 4 bases from J; bases unmatched to any gene: 3. Germline V gene lookup returns CDR1 SGHVS and CDR2 FNYEAQ. The CDR3 length is 13 residues. DNA for the CDR3: TGTGCCAGCGGGCTAGCGGGATACAATGAGCAGTTCTTC. Encoded protein: CASGLAGYNEQFF.

The chain employs TRBV6-5 and TRBJ2-3, with TRBD2 as a possible D gene (5 bases). There are 15 residues in the CDR3. V was shortened by 5 bases and J by 5 bases, with 17 bases between the two germline ends. Germline values: CDR1 MNHEY, CDR2 SVGAGI. In DNA form, the CDR3 reads TGTGCCAGCAGTCGGACTCTCGGGGAAGTAGATACGCAGTATTTT. As protein: CASSRTLGEVDTQYF.

The chain recombines TRBV7-8 with TRBJ2-3; 7 nucleotides match TRBD2. CDR1 and CDR2 from the germline V gene are SGHVS and FQNEAQ. The CDR3 length is 15 residues. The V and J ends lost 5 bases and 5 bases, in that order; junction bases with no gene match: 10. The CDR3 loop is CASSARDYERDTQYF. CDR3 DNA: TGTGCCAGCAGCGCCCGGGACTATGAGCGAGATACGCAGTATTTT.

The chain recombines TRBV4-1 with TRBJ2-7, with D unclear. V gave up 0 bases and J gave up 4 bases, with 10 bases separating them. CDR1 is MGHRA, CDR2 YSYEKL, per germline. This CDR3 region has 14 residues. CDR3 region: CASSQDASEYEQYF. CDR3 DNA: TGCGCCAGCAGCCAAGATGCGTCCGAGTACGAGCAGTACTTC.

This chain uses TRBV9 with TRBJ1-1, with 7 bases that match TRBD1. V trimming: 4 bases; J trimming: 3 bases; junction bases outside the gene matches: 9. Germline V gene data show CDR1 as SGDLS and CDR2 as YYNGEE. This CDR3 contains 15 residues. Written as DNA, the CDR3 is TGTGCCAGCAGCCCCCAAAGGACAGGTTACACTGAAGCTTTCTTT. It codes for CASSPQRTGYTEAFF.

The chain recombines TRBV21-1 with TRBJ2-7; the DNA was not compared with TRBD2, the D call given in the table. TRBV21-1 is a pseudogene segment. The CDR3 totals 17 residues. For the CDR3, the DNA is TGTGCCAGCAGCAAATCGGTGCGGGCCACGGGCTCCTACGAGCAGTACTTC. This gives the protein CASSKSVRATGSYEQYF.

This clone was seen just once. The V and J genes are TRBV4-3 and TRBJ1-4; TRBD1 matches at 12 bases. V trimming: 0 bases; J trimming: 14 bases; junction bases outside the gene matches: 10. The CDR3 contains 16 residues. CDR1 is LGHNA and CDR2 is YSLEER in the germline V gene. The CDR3 loop is CASSQERGTGGLKLFF. The CDR3, as DNA: TGCGCCAGCAGCCAAGAAAGGGGGACAGGGGGCTTAAAGCTGTTTTTT.

V usage is TRBV5-6 and J usage is TRBJ1-5; TRBD1 matches at 10 bases. The CDR3 has 16 residues. J gave up 3 bases and V 6 bases, and 9 bases lay outside the gene matches. The V gene's germline CDR1 is SGHDT and CDR2 YYEEEE. The CDR3 region is CASNLWGQGYNQPQHF. In nucleotides, the CDR3 is TGTGCCAGCAATTTATGGGGACAGGGGTACAATCAGCCCCAGCATTTT.

This chain connects TRBV2 to TRBJ1-4, with D possibly being TRBD1 (5 bases). There are 13 residues in the CDR3. CDR1 is SNHLY, CDR2 FYNNEI, per germline. V shed 7 bases and J shed 6 bases, with 12 bases lying between them. CDR3 in DNA: TGTGCCAGCATGCCGGGGGTTTATGAAAAACTGTTTTTT. It specifies CASMPGVYEKLFF.

J is TRBJ1-1 and V is TRBV7-2; D ambiguous. The CDR3 consists of 15 residues. V lost 1 base and J lost 0, with 9 bases in between. The germline gives CDR1 SGHTA, CDR2 FQGNSA. In DNA form, the CDR3 reads TGTGCCAGCAGCTTAGGGCAGTTCATGAACACTGAAGCTTTCTTT. Translating gives CASSLGQFMNTEAFF.

This rearrangement joins TRBV25-1 to TRBJ1-2, with a possible D match to TRBD1 (6 bases). This CDR3 comprises 13 residues. Trimming removed 8 bases from V and 2 bases from J, with 12 bases in between. Per the germline V gene, CDR1 is MGHDK and CDR2 is SYGVNS. CDR3 DNA: TGTGCCAGCGTCGCAGGGGAGAACTATGGCTACACCTTC. Protein: CASVAGENYGYTF.

The J gene is TRBJ1-2, the V gene TRBV2; 7 nucleotides match TRBD1. J gave up 0 bases and V 7 bases, and 8 bases lay outside the gene matches. Per germline, CDR1 SNHLY and CDR2 FYNNEI. The CDR3 is made up of 15 amino acids. CDR3 region: CASIQPGTANYGYTF. The CDR3 nucleotides read TGTGCCAGCATACAACCCGGGACAGCTAACTATGGCTACACCTTC. Full variable domain (remainder filled in from reference TRBV2 and TRBJ1-2): EPEVTQTPSHQVTQMGQEVILRCVPISNHLYFYWYRQILGQKVEFLVSFYNNEISEKSEIFDDQFSVERPDGSNFTLKIRSTKLEDSAMYFCASIQPGTANYGYTFGSGTRLTVV.

The chain has TRBV28 and TRBJ2-3; TRBD1 is a possible D gene (9 bases). The CDR3 length is 16 residues. CDR1 MDHEN and CDR2 SYDVKM come from the germline V gene. V gave up 4 bases and J gave up 4 bases, with 18 bases separating them. The CDR3 DNA sequence: TGTGCCAGCAGTTCGGGAGGGACAGGGCTCGCAGATACGCAGTATTTT. Amino acids: CASSSGGTGLADTQYF.